A selection of T cell receptor beta chains follows, all from one sample in a study of cytomegalovirus exposure and HLA in healthy donors. Only in-frame clones appear in the TCRdb table, and some are missing; sequencing was by immunoSEQ multiplex PCR. The record lists under 85,000 clones, of which the ten most abundant hold about 16%. Sequencing used PBMCs. Source of these receptors: a boy under 18 in good health and CMV-seronegative. Both conserved end residues are part of each CDR3. The order of the fields is D gene, J gene, V gene, CDR3 DNA, CDR3 protein. A D gene is named only where the DNA matches it firmly.

TRBD1 | TRBJ2-1 | TRBV5-1 | TGCGCCAGCAGCTCACGGGACAGGGCGCGCGATGAGCAGTTCTTC | CASSSRDRARDEQFF
- | TRBJ1-5 | TRBV6-5 | TGTGCCAGCAACGGTAAGGGGAGGGGACAGCCCCAGCATTTT | CASNGKGRGQPQHF
TRBD2 | TRBJ2-3 | TRBV10-3 | TGTGCCATCGGGACTAGCGGCACAGATACGCAGTATTTT | CAIGTSGTDTQYF
- | TRBJ1-3 | TRBV5-4 | TGTGCCAGCAGCTTGGATGGAGGGAAAACTGGAAACACCATATATTTT | CASSLDGGKTGNTIYF
TRBD2 | TRBJ2-5 | TRBV7-9 | TGTGCCAGCAGCCTACCTAGCGGGCAAGAGACCCAGTACTTC | CASSLPSGQETQYF
- | TRBJ1-1 | TRBV5-5 | TGTGCCAGCAGCTTCGCGGGAGACATTCAAGCTTTCTTT | CASSFAGDIQAFF
- | TRBJ2-3 | TRBV5-5 | TGTGCCAGCAGCTTGGCCACTAGCTTTCCGTATTTT | CASSLATSFPYF
- | TRBJ2-5 | TRBV30 | TGTGCCTGGAGTCCTTTAGGGGGATTCCAAGAGACCCAGTACTTC | CAWSPLGGFQETQYF
- | TRBJ1-3 | TRBV13 | TGTGCCAGCAGCCGAGGCCCCTCCTCTGGAAACACCATATATTTT | CASSRGPSSGNTIYF
TRBD1 | TRBJ2-2 | TRBV9 | TGTGCCAGCAGCGAGCCCGGGACAGGGATCGGGGAGCTGTTTTTT | CASSEPGTGIGELFF
- | TRBJ1-4 | TRBV18 | TGTGCCAGCTCACCGTCCGGAGTTAATGAAAAACTGTTTTTT | CASSPSGVNEKLFF
- | TRBJ1-2 | TRBV6-5 | TGTGCCAGCAGTTATCGTAACTATGGCTACACCTTC | CASSYRNYGYTF
- | TRBJ1-6 | TRBV18 | TGTGCCAGCTCATCTGGGGGCGACAATTCACCCCTCCACTTT | CASSSGGDNSPLHF
- | TRBJ2-2 | TRBV6-5 | TGTGTCAGCAGTTACGAGGGGGAGCTGTTTTTT | CVSSYEGELFF
TRBD1 | TRBJ1-5 | TRBV4-3 | TGCGCCAGCAGCGAGACGGTAGGGGGCGGTAATCAGCCCCAGCATTTT | CASSETVGGGNQPQHF
- | TRBJ1-1 | TRBV30 | TGTGCCTGGAAACCGGAAGGATGGGCAGGGCGGCCTGAAGCTTTCTTT | CAWKPEGWAGRPEAFF
- | TRBJ2-7 | TRBV29-1 | TGCAGCGTCATATCAAGGACAGCCTACGAGCAGTACTTC | CSVISRTAYEQYF
- | TRBJ1-6 | TRBV30 | TGTGCCTGGGGGGGGTATAATTCACCCCTCCACTTT | CAWGGYNSPLHF
- | TRBJ2-3 | TRBV18 | TGTGCCAGCTCACCACTGCCCCCAGGGCAGGAGACAGATACGCAGTATTTT | CASSPLPPGQETDTQYF
- | TRBJ2-5 | TRBV20-1 | TGCAGTGCTATTAAAGAGACCCAGTACTTC | CSAIKETQYF
- | TRBJ1-3 | TRBV18 | TGTGCCAGCTCCCGACCGGGGAACACCATATATTTT | CASSRPGNTIYF
- | TRBJ1-5 | TRBV4-2 | TGTGCCAGCAGCCAAGATGAGGGACAGCCCCAGCATTTT | CASSQDEGQPQHF
TRBD1 | TRBJ1-1 | TRBV6-4 | TGTGCCAGTAAAGTGGGGACAGGGGGCACTGAAGCTTTCTTT | CASKVGTGGTEAFF
- | TRBJ2-3 | TRBV10-3 | TGTGCCATCAGTTCGGACAGCGCTAGCACAGATACGCAGTATTTT | CAISSDSASTDTQYF
- | TRBJ2-7 | TRBV27 | TGTGCCAGCAGTTTCCTCCTTAACTCCGAGCAGTACTTC | CASSFLLNSEQYF
TRBD2 | TRBJ2-4 | TRBV2 | TGTGCCAGCACGTTGCTAGCGGGCAAAAACATTCAGTACTTC | CASTLLAGKNIQYF
TRBD1 | TRBJ1-2 | TRBV29-1 | TGCAGCGTACTCACGGACAGGGAGTATGGCTACACCTTC | CSVLTDREYGYTF
TRBD2 | TRBJ2-4 | TRBV7-8 | TGTGCCAGCAGCTTAGGTGTCGCCGGCTCACTAGCGGACATTCAGTACTTC | CASSLGVAGSLADIQYF
TRBD2 | TRBJ2-2 | TRBV27 | TGTGCCAGCAGTGCAAGCCTAGCGGGAGTAACCGGGGAGCTGTTTTTT | CASSASLAGVTGELFF
TRBD1 | TRBJ1-1 | TRBV19 | TGTGCCAGTAGCCACAGGGGCAATGAAGCTTTCTTT | CASSHRGNEAFF
TRBD1 | TRBJ2-1 | TRBV4-3 | TGCGCCAGCAGCCCATGGACAGGGGGCGAGGGTGAGCAGTTCTTC | CASSPWTGGEGEQFF
TRBD2 | TRBJ2-6 | TRBV10-3 | TGTGCCATCAGTGTTGGGGGGGGAACTGGGGCCAACGTCCTGACTTTC | CAISVGGGTGANVLTF
- | TRBJ1-2 | TRBV30 | TGTGCCTGGAGTGTAGCAGTAACAGACCCCAATAACTATGGCTACACCTTC | CAWSVAVTDPNNYGYTF
TRBD2 | TRBJ2-7 | TRBV4-1 | TGCGCCAGCAGCCCCCTGGCCTGGACTAGCGGGACTCACGGCGAGCCCTACGAGCAGTACTTC | CASSPLAWTSGTHGEPYEQYF
TRBD2 | TRBJ2-7 | TRBV5-4 | TGTGCCAGCAGCTTCGGGACTAGCACCTACTACGAGCAGTACTTC | CASSFGTSTYYEQYF
- | TRBJ2-3 | TRBV30 | TGTGCCTGGAGTCGCGGGGCTTACACAGATACGCAGTATTTT | CAWSRGAYTDTQYF
- | TRBJ1-1 | TRBV29-1 | TGCAGCGTGAGCCGAGGCGGAGGATCTGAAGCTTTCTTT | CSVSRGGGSEAFF
- | TRBJ2-1 | TRBV5-1 | TGCGCCAGCAGCCTTGGGACTCCGAGCTCCTACAATGAGCAGTTCTTC | CASSLGTPSSYNEQFF
TRBD1 | TRBJ1-2 | TRBV9 | TGTGCCAGCAGCGTTTCCTCGGGACAGACTTTTAACTATGGCTACACCTTC | CASSVSSGQTFNYGYTF
- | TRBJ1-1 | TRBV10-3 | TGTGCCGCGGGGGGGATTTTCAGCCGGGAAGCTTTCTTT | CAAGGIFSREAFF
- | TRBJ1-1 | TRBV25-1 | TGTGCCAGCAGTGACGGAGGGGTTGACACTGAAGCTTGGTTT | CASSDGGVDTEAWF
- | TRBJ1-3 | TRBV13 | TGTGCCAGCAGCTTACCCCAGGCTGGAAACACCATATATTTT | CASSLPQAGNTIYF